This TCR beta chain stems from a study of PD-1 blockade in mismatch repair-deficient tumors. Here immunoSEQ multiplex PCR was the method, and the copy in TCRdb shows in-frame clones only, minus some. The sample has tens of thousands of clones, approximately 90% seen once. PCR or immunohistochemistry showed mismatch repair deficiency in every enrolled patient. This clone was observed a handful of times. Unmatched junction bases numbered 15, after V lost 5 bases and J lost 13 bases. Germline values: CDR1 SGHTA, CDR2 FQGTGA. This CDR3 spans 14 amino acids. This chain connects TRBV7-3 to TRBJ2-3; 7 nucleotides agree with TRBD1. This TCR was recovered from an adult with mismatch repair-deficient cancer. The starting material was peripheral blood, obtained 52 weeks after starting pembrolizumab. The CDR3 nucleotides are TGTGCCAGCAGCCGAGTAGGGGGCTTAGGGGTTAAGTATTTT. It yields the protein CASSRVGGLGVKYF.